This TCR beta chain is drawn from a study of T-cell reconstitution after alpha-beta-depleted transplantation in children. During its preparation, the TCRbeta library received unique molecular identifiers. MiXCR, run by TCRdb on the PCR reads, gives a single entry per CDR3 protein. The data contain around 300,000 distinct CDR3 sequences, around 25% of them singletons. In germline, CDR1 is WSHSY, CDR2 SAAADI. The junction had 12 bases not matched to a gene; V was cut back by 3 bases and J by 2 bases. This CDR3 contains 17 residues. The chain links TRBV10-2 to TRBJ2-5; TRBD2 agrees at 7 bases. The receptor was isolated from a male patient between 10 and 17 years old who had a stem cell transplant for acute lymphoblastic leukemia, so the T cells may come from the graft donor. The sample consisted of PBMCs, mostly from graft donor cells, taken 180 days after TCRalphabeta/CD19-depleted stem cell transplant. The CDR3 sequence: CASSEVVSSGTQETQYF. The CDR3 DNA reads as TGCGCCAGCAGTGAAGTGGTTTCTAGCGGTACTCAAGAGACCCAGTACTTC.